The 32 T cell receptor beta chains given below trace back to one sample, sequenced in a study of monozygotic twins with inflammatory bowel disease. TCRdb reanalyzed the 5' RACE reads and collapses them to one entry per CDR3 protein, without DNA. Across around 370,000 distinct CDR3 sequences, the top ten clones capture 2.6% of the sample. Sequenced sample: blood. These receptors all stem from a human donor with ulcerative colitis or Crohn's disease, or a healthy co-twin of an affected twin (not recorded which).

This chain links TRBV3-1 with TRBJ2-7. CDR3 length: 15 amino acids. Looked up from germline, CDR1 is LGHDT and CDR2 is YNNKEL (reference sequence). CDR3 protein: CASSQVRDSTYEQYF.

The chain uses TRBV2 and TRBJ1-5; TCRdb picks TRBD1, but there is no DNA to check that call. Germline values: CDR1 SNHLY, CDR2 FYNNEI. CDR3 length: 15 amino acids. This CDR3 reads CASSGGSLSNQPQHF.

The rearrangement joins TRBV27 to TRBJ1-1. The CDR3 has 14 residues. Germline V lookup: CDR1 MNHEY, CDR2 SMNVEV (reference sequence). The CDR3 sequence is CASSFGTQNTEAFF.

The chain carries TRBV4-3 and TRBJ2-3; TCRdb selects TRBD1, and the lack of DNA leaves this call unchecked. CDR3 size: 16 residues. Looked up from germline, CDR1 is LGHNA and CDR2 is YSLEER. This chain's CDR3 is CASSQGAGTGTYTQYF.

This sequence joins TRBV5-6 and TRBJ2-1. The CDR3 sequence is 15 residues long. Germline V gene data show CDR1 as SGHDT and CDR2 as YYEEEE. The CDR3 loop is CASSLEVVIRDEQFF.

J is TRBJ2-1 and V is TRBV20-1; TCRdb indicates TRBD2, and absent DNA this call remains unverified. This CDR3 comprises 14 residues. CDR1 is DFQATT and CDR2 is SNEGSKA in the germline V gene (reference sequence). CDR3 sequence: CSAPALVGRNEQFF.

The chain carries TRBV7-6 and TRBJ2-2; TCRdb outputs TRBD1, but without DNA this stays unchecked. Germline V gene lookup returns CDR1 SGHVS and CDR2 FNYEAQ. The CDR3 runs 14 residues. CDR3 sequence: CASSPRQTLSELFF.

This chain connects TRBV7-9 to TRBJ2-1; the D call of TRBD1 rests on TCRdb alone, since no DNA is present to check it. Germline V gives CDR1 SEHNR, CDR2 FQNEAQ (reference sequence). The CDR3 consists of 17 residues. CDR3 amino acids: CASSLVDGGRRGNEQFF.

The chain links TRBV12-3 or TRBV12-4 to TRBJ2-3; TCRdb designates TRBD2, a call that cannot be tested without DNA. The CDR3 length is 17 residues. The CDR3 region is CASIPVSGVYRVDTQYF.

The chain is built from TRBV2 and TRBJ2-3; there is no DNA to check the TCRdb D call of TRBD1. Germline CDR1 and CDR2: SNHLY and FYNNEI. This CDR3 is built from 14 residues. This CDR3 reads CAIEEGDGTDTQYF.

The chain employs TRBV4-1 and TRBJ1-1. This CDR3 spans 16 amino acids. Germline V gene data show CDR1 as MGHRA and CDR2 as YSYEKL. The CDR3 loop reads CASSQGAATVNTEAFF.

The CDR3 is CASSLNNYDTGELFF. This rearrangement joins TRBV7-3 to TRBJ2-2. CDR1 and CDR2 (germline): SGHTA, FQGTGA. The CDR3 loop spans 15 amino acids.

The chain joins TRBV29-1 to TRBJ2-3; TCRdb outputs TRBD2, but without DNA this stays unchecked. Looked up from germline, CDR1 is SQVTM and CDR2 is ANQGSEA. The CDR3 is 16 residues long. CDR3 region: CSVEDTGLGEEDTQYF.

J is TRBJ2-7 and V is TRBV4-1; TCRdb designates TRBD2, a call that cannot be tested without DNA. Germline V lookup: CDR1 MGHRA, CDR2 YSYEKL. The CDR3 runs 17 residues. CDR3 sequence: CASSQVGTTRPSYEQYF.

The chain uses TRBV5-1 and TRBJ2-2. The germline gives CDR1 SGHRS, CDR2 YFSETQ. This CDR3 region has 15 residues. CDR3 amino acids: CASSLPQGTGGELFF.

The rearrangement uses TRBV5-4 and TRBJ1-3. The CDR3 loop spans 15 amino acids. The germline gives CDR1 SGHNT, CDR2 YYREEE (reference sequence). The chain's CDR3 is CASSHSASSGNTIYF.

This rearrangement joins TRBV27 to TRBJ1-3; TCRdb outputs TRBD1, but without DNA this stays unchecked. The CDR3 runs to 15 residues. Per the germline V gene, CDR1 is MNHEY and CDR2 is SMNVEV (reference sequence). The CDR3 region is CASSWGSDAGNTIYF.

The chain combines TRBV7-2 with TRBJ2-3; absent DNA, TCRdb's TRBD1 call cannot be checked. Germline CDR1 is SGHTA and CDR2 is FQGNSA. The length of the CDR3 is 15 residues. Here the CDR3 reads CASTPWTPGTDTQYF.

The chain links TRBV19 to TRBJ2-2; lacking DNA, the TRBD1 call made by TCRdb goes unchecked. CDR3 length: 14 residues. From germline, CDR1 is LNHDA and CDR2 SQIVND (reference sequence). CDR3 region: CASKRERVTGELFF.

The V gene is TRBV6-2 or TRBV6-3, the J gene TRBJ2-1. Per the germline V gene, CDR1 is MNHEY and CDR2 is SVGEGT. This CDR3 is built from 13 residues. CDR3 protein: CASIQGGVNEQFF.

The V call is TRBV5-1, the J call TRBJ2-5; TCRdb returns TRBD1, unconfirmable since there is no DNA. Germline V gives CDR1 SGHRS, CDR2 YFSETQ. The CDR3 extends over 14 amino acids. This CDR3 reads CASSLTTGQETQYF.

The genes are TRBV24-1 and TRBJ2-3; TCRdb designates TRBD1, a call that cannot be tested without DNA. Germline loops: CDR1 KGHDR, CDR2 SFDVKD. This CDR3 has 14 residues. Here the CDR3 reads CATSDNRELGSQYF.

The chain recombines TRBV6-5 with TRBJ2-3; TCRdb's assignment of TRBD1 cannot be checked, as there is no DNA. The CDR3 sequence is 16 residues long. The germline gives CDR1 MNHEY, CDR2 SVGAGI. CDR3 amino acids: CASSYTLGGGRDTQYF.

The rearrangement joins TRBV30 to TRBJ2-4; with no DNA, the TCRdb D assignment of TRBD1 cannot be verified. CDR1 is GTSNPN, CDR2 SVGIG, per germline (reference sequence). This CDR3 is built from 14 residues. The CDR3 is CAWSGGHLKGIQYF.

V usage is TRBV7-2 and J usage is TRBJ1-2; TCRdb calls TRBD1, which cannot be checked without DNA. The CDR3 length is 17 residues. Germline V gene sequence: CDR1 SGHTA, CDR2 FQGNSA. CDR3 sequence reads: CASSLSGTGKTNYGYTF.

The V call is TRBV7-9, the J call TRBJ1-1; absent DNA, TCRdb's TRBD1 call cannot be checked. Looked up from germline, CDR1 is SEHNR and CDR2 is FQNEAQ (reference sequence). There are 15 residues in the CDR3. The CDR3 here is CASSLGGPGHLKAFF. Full variable domain (missing parts from reference TRBV7-9 and TRBJ1-1): DTGVSQNPRHKITKRGQNVTFRCDPISEHNRLYWYRQTLGQGPEFLTYFQNEAQLEKSRLLSDRFSAERPKGSFSTLEIQRTEQGDSAMYLCASSLGGPGHLKAFFGQGTRLTVV.

The chain employs TRBV20-1 and TRBJ2-7; TCRdb's D call, TRBD1, is unchecked because there is no DNA. The CDR3 sequence is 11 residues long. Per germline, CDR1 DFQATT and CDR2 SNEGSKA (reference sequence). CDR3 sequence reads: CSAGGGNEQYF.

The chain employs TRBV3-1 and TRBJ2-5; the D call of TRBD2 rests on TCRdb alone, since no DNA is present to check it. This CDR3 spans 15 amino acids. Germline values: CDR1 LGHDT, CDR2 YNNKEL (reference sequence). CDR3 sequence reads: CASSPPPTWRETQYF.

The chain joins TRBV7-6 to TRBJ1-5. CDR1 and CDR2 (germline): SGHVS, FNYEAQ. This CDR3 spans 13 amino acids. The CDR3 loop reads CASSFRLNQPQHF. The full variable domain, in which reference TRBV7-6 and TRBJ1-5 provide the parts outside the CDR3, is GAGVSQSPRYKVTKRGQDVALRCDPISGHVSLYWYRQALGQGPEFLTYFNYEAQQDKSGLPNDRFSAERPEGSISTLTIQRTEQRDSAMYRCASSFRLNQPQHFGDGTRLSIL.

This chain links TRBV7-6 with TRBJ2-5; the D call from TCRdb, TRBD2, cannot be confirmed without DNA. The CDR3 is made up of 17 amino acids. CDR1 and CDR2 (germline): SGHVS, FNYEAQ. The CDR3 here is CASSSQPPLAGEETQYF.

The rearrangement links TRBV5-1 to TRBJ2-1; without DNA, the TCRdb call of TRBD1 cannot be checked. From germline, CDR1 is SGHRS and CDR2 YFSETQ. The CDR3 is 13 amino acids. CDR3 loop: CASSGEGYNEQFF.

This chain connects TRBV12-3 or TRBV12-4 to TRBJ1-1; TCRdb's D call, TRBD1, is unchecked because there is no DNA. The CDR3 totals 15 residues. CDR3 amino acids: CASSASGSGPTEAFF.